Ten or more counts support the clone carrying this TCR beta chain. Its antigen is undetermined. The data are from a study of molecular identifiers for immune sequencing clone quantification. Findings and caveats of the study: Spiked TCR RNA from one Jurkat cell reportedly showed up when mixed among 950,000 to 1,000,000 naive cells.

TCRdb reprocessed the PCR reads via MiXCR and lists one record per CDR3 protein. The data hold 85,000 to 100,000 distinct CDR3 sequences, with over 20% observed a single time. The receptor comes from a human donor in good health. Some libraries in this study had Jurkat cell RNA spiked in. Source material: naive CD8+ T cells from blood, with Jurkat cell RNA spiked in. The subset was: FACS-sorted CD8+CD4-CCR7+CD45RA+ naive T cells.

CDR3 bases: TGTGCCAGCAGCCAAGATTGGCTAGGGGATACGCAGTATTTT. Translating it yields CASSQDWLGDTQYF. The rearrangement uses TRBV3-1 and TRBJ2-3; no clear D. The CDR3 has 14 amino acids. CDR1 and CDR2 from the germline V gene are LGHDT and YNNKEL (reference sequence). V dropped 0 bases and J dropped 6 bases, with 10 bases sitting between them.